This TCR beta chain derives from a study of shared clonotypes between healthy human individuals. Points from the study as a whole: Larger richness was generally estimated for naive than memory subsets.

The assay was run at deep level. Sequencing used immunoSEQ multiplex PCR; TCRdb keeps in-frame clones, though not all of them. The sample contains some 2.3 million clones, approximately 93% of which appear only once. CDR1 is SGHRS and CDR2 is YFSETQ in the germline V gene. Trimming removed 4 bases at V and 5 bases at J, with 16 bases between. This CDR3 comprises 15 residues. For this clone: The antigen remains undetermined.

Specimen: naive CD4+ T cells from PBMCs. The subset was: CD45RA+ positively selected. The clonotype was recovered from a man younger than 30 in good health. Some clones in this sample may be carry-over from other donors' samples. This rearrangement joins TRBV5-1 to TRBJ2-1; tentatively, D is TRBD1 or TRBD2 (5 bases each). Written as DNA, the CDR3 is TGCGCCAGCAGCATTTCCGGGACGCCTCACAATGAGCAGTTCTTC. Protein sequence: CASSISGTPHNEQFF.